These 32 T cell receptor beta chains were all obtained from the same sample, sequenced in a study of shared clonotypes between healthy human individuals. The data were produced by immunoSEQ multiplex PCR, yet TCRdb's version contains in-frame clones alone and is incomplete. The data show about 360,000 clones, over 70% seen once. The source material was memory CD4+ T cells sorted from blood. Subset specified: CD45RA-negative fraction. The receptor source for this set is a man aged 25-45 years in good health.

The DNA of the CDR3 is TGTGCCAGCAGTTACCTCTCGGGAGCCTACGAGCAGTACTTC. It is translated as CASSYLSGAYEQYF. V and J are TRBV6-6 and TRBJ2-7; possible D gene TRBD2, 6 bases. CDR1 and CDR2 from the germline V gene are MNHNY and SVGAGI (reference sequence). V lost 2 bases, J lost 2 bases, and 10 bases lay in between. The CDR3 loop spans 14 amino acids.

For the CDR3, the DNA is TGTGCCAGCAGCTCGGACAGGGTCGGTTACGAGCAGTACTTC. Translated: CASSSDRVGYEQYF. The chain links TRBV11-3 to TRBJ2-7, with 8 bases that match TRBD1. Germline CDR1 and CDR2: SGHNT and YENEEA. The CDR3 has 14 amino acids. The V and J ends lost 4 bases and 4 bases, in that order; junction bases with no gene match: 6.

The chain carries TRBV18 and TRBJ1-2, with TRBD1 matching over 9 bases. V shed 4 bases and J 4 bases; nucleotides not matched to a gene: 7. Looked up from germline, CDR1 is KGHSH and CDR2 is LQKENI. The CDR3 has 15 amino acids. The CDR3 DNA reads TGTGCCAGCTCACTCCGGGACAGGGTGGGCTATGGCTACACCTTC. As protein: CASSLRDRVGYGYTF. Supplemented by reference TRBV18 and TRBJ1-2, the full variable domain reads NAGVMQNPRHLVRRRGQEARLRCSPMKGHSHVYWYRQLPEEGLKFMVYLQKENIIDESGMPKERFSAEFPKEGPSILRIQQVVRGDSAAYFCASSLRDRVGYGYTFGSGTRLTVV.

This chain uses TRBV5-6 with TRBJ2-7; D ambiguous. From germline, CDR1 is SGHDT and CDR2 YYEEEE. Trimming took 2 bases from V and 1 from J, leaving 7 bases between them. This CDR3 comprises 13 residues. The CDR3 region is CASSFSRSYEQYF. DNA for the CDR3: TGTGCCAGCAGCTTTTCCAGGTCCTACGAGCAGTACTTC.

Only a few counts were recorded for this clone. This chain connects TRBV29-1 to TRBJ1-2; D is ambiguous. Germline-derived CDR1 and CDR2 are SQVTM and ANQGSEA. The CDR3 has 14 residues. Trimming shortened V by 1 base and J by 5 bases, and 14 bases separated the two germline ends. The CDR3 DNA reads as TGCAGCGTTGAAGGGGCACAAAAGGCTTATGGCTACACCTTC. Translation: CSVEGAQKAYGYTF.

V usage is TRBV29-1 and J usage is TRBJ2-7, with D hard to call. Trimming cost V 4 bases and J 1 base, with 11 bases left between them. CDR3 length: 13 amino acids. CDR1 and CDR2 (germline): SQVTM, ANQGSEA. The CDR3 spells CSVGVAPSYEQYF. The CDR3 coding sequence is TGCAGCGTTGGAGTTGCGCCTTCCTACGAGCAGTACTTC.

V gene TRBV9 combines with J gene TRBJ1-3; weak D call: TRBD1 (5 bases). V lost 2 bases to trimming and J lost 3 bases, with 9 bases between them. CDR3 size: 14 residues. Per the germline V gene, CDR1 is SGDLS and CDR2 is YYNGEE. CDR3 in DNA: TGTGCCAGCAGCGTCGGGGCCAGTGGAAACACCATATATTTT. Translating it yields CASSVGASGNTIYF. Looking up the rest from reference TRBV9 and TRBJ1-3 gives the full variable domain: DSGVTQTPKHLITATGQRVTLRCSPRSGDLSVYWYQQSLDQGLQFLIQYYNGEERAKGNILERFSAQQFPDLHSELNLSSLELGDSALYFCASSVGASGNTIYFGEGSWLTVV.

J is TRBJ2-3 and V is TRBV5-6; a weak D match, TRBD2 (5 bases). The CDR3 runs 15 residues. Trimming removed 4 bases from V and 6 bases from J, with 18 bases in between. The germline V gene encodes CDR1 SGHDT and CDR2 YYEEEE. This CDR3 reads CASSEGGRWADTQYF. The CDR3 region has the DNA TGTGCCAGCAGCGAGGGCGGACGGTGGGCCGATACGCAGTATTTT.

The V call is TRBV7-9, the J call TRBJ1-1; D may be TRBD1 (6 bases). CDR3 size: 14 residues. CDR1 SEHNR and CDR2 FQNEAQ come from the germline V gene (reference sequence). Trimming removed 2 bases at V and 6 bases at J, with 13 bases between. CDR3 in amino acids: CASSLPQGLAEAFF. The CDR3, as DNA: TGTGCCAGCAGCTTACCACAGGGACTGGCTGAAGCTTTCTTT.

The rearrangement uses TRBV19 and TRBJ2-2; 7 bases map to TRBD1. The CDR3 runs 17 residues. The V gene end was trimmed by 2 bases and the J gene end by 6 bases; junction bases not matched to a gene: 12. The germline V gene encodes CDR1 LNHDA and CDR2 SQIVND (reference sequence). CDR3 bases: TGTGCCAGTAGTATATCCAGGGGGAACACTTACGCCGGGGAGCTGTTTTTT. Encoded protein: CASSISRGNTYAGELFF. Based on the CDR3 plus reference TRBV19 and TRBJ2-2, the full variable domain is DGGITQSPKYLFRKEGQNVTLSCEQNLNHDAMYWYRQDPGQGLRLIYYSQIVNDFQKGDIAEGYSVSREKKESFPLTVTSAQKNPTAFYLCASSISRGNTYAGELFFGEGSRLTVL.

The chain is built from TRBV28 and TRBJ2-4; D not resolved. The germline V and J ends were trimmed by 5 bases and 1 base, with 12 bases remaining between them. From germline, CDR1 is MDHEN and CDR2 SYDVKM. The CDR3 runs 15 residues. The CDR3 region is CASSETGAAKNIQYF. In nucleotides, the CDR3 is TGTGCCAGCAGTGAGACTGGAGCGGCCAAAAACATTCAGTACTTC.

The CDR3 loop is CASGPSYEQYF. The CDR3 DNA sequence: TGTGCCAGCGGACCGTCCTACGAGCAGTACTTC. The V gene is TRBV28, the J gene TRBJ2-7, with D unclear. Germline V gene lookup returns CDR1 MDHEN and CDR2 SYDVKM. This CDR3 region has 11 residues. With 8 bases removed from V and 1 base from J, the gap between germline ends came to 6 bases. Filled out from reference TRBV28 and TRBJ2-7, the complete variable domain reads DVKVTQSSRYLVKRTGEKVFLECVQDMDHENMFWYRQDPGLGLRLIYFSYDVKMKEKGDIPEGYSVSREKKERFSLILESASTNQTSMYLCASGPSYEQYFGPGTRLTVT.

The V gene is TRBV5-1, the J gene TRBJ2-7; D is possibly TRBD1 (6 bases). The CDR3 consists of 17 residues. Per the germline V gene, CDR1 is SGHRS and CDR2 is YFSETQ. The V end lost 2 bases, the J end lost 0 bases, and 18 bases lay between the germline ends. The CDR3 coding sequence is TGCGCCAGCAGCTTTGTAAGAGGGAGAGGGGGCTCCTACGAGCAGTACTTC. Translated: CASSFVRGRGGSYEQYF. The variable domain in full, completed from reference TRBV5-1 and TRBJ2-7, reads KAGVTQTPRYLIKTRGQQVTLSCSPISGHRSVSWYQQTPGQGLQFLFEYFSETQRNKGNFPGRFSGRQFSNSRSEMNVSTLELGDSALYLCASSFVRGRGGSYEQYFGPGTRLTVT.

The J gene is TRBJ2-3, the V gene TRBV10-3, with 7 bases aligning to TRBD2. Germline values: CDR1 ENHRY, CDR2 SYGVKD. The length of the CDR3 is 17 residues. The V segment lost 6 bases and the J segment 5 bases; nucleotides outside the gene matches: 17. As DNA, the CDR3 is TGTGCCATCAGCTCGGGTGCGGGAGAAGTCAAAGGAGATACGCAGTATTTT. Its translation is CAISSGAGEVKGDTQYF.

The rearrangement joins TRBV5-1 to TRBJ1-1; D gene unclear. Germline V lookup: CDR1 SGHRS, CDR2 YFSETQ. Trimming stripped 3 bases from V and 6 bases from J, with 18 bases between. The CDR3 runs 15 residues. The CDR3 is CASSSVASKEAEAFF. The CDR3, as DNA: TGCGCCAGCAGCTCCGTTGCGAGTAAGGAAGCTGAAGCTTTCTTT.

The chain recombines TRBV29-1 with TRBJ1-2, with 8 nucleotides matching TRBD1. CDR1 SQVTM and CDR2 ANQGSEA come from the germline V gene. The CDR3 is 12 amino acids. After removal of 8 bases from V and 4 bases from J, the junction contained 6 bases not matched to a gene. The CDR3 DNA sequence: TGCAGCCTTAGAACAGGGGGCTATGGCTACACCTTC. It encodes CSLRTGGYGYTF. The entire variable domain, with the rest obtained from reference TRBV29-1 and TRBJ1-2, is as follows: SAVISQKPSRDICQRGTSLTIQCQVDSQVTMMFWYRQQPGQSLTLIATANQGSEATYESGFVIDKFPISRPNLTFSTLTVSNMSPEDSSIYLCSLRTGGYGYTFGSGTRLTVV.

The chain is built from TRBV11-2 and TRBJ2-1; possibly TRBD2 for D (6 bases). The V end was cut by 5 bases, the J end by 2 bases, with 16 bases between. This CDR3 spans 16 amino acids. CDR1 is SGHAT and CDR2 is FQNNGV in the germline V gene. CDR3 DNA sequence: TGTGCCAGCAGCCACGGGGCGGGACCAACCTACAATGAGCAGTTCTTC. Amino acid sequence: CASSHGAGPTYNEQFF.

The V and J genes are TRBV5-1 and TRBJ2-1, with TRBD2 identical over 8 bases. This CDR3 contains 14 residues. Germline values: CDR1 SGHRS, CDR2 YFSETQ. After removal of 4 bases from V and 8 bases from J, the junction contained 8 bases not matched to a gene. CDR3 in amino acids: CASSTISGIDEQFF. The CDR3 DNA reads as TGCGCCAGCAGCACCATTAGCGGGATAGATGAGCAGTTCTTC.

This sequence joins TRBV30 and TRBJ2-7; 7 positions agree with TRBD1. Germline-derived CDR1 and CDR2 are GTSNPN and SVGIG (reference sequence). V shed 3 bases and J 2 bases; nucleotides not matched to a gene: 7. The CDR3 is 14 residues long. The CDR3 DNA reads TGTGCCTGGAGGAGGACAGGTAGGGCCTACGAGCAGTACTTC. It encodes CAWRRTGRAYEQYF.

The chain has TRBV2 and TRBJ2-3; D not certain. CDR1 is SNHLY, CDR2 FYNNEI, per germline. V was trimmed by 5 bases and J by 2 bases, leaving 11 bases between them. CDR3 size: 14 residues. The CDR3 DNA sequence: TGTGCCAGCAGTCCCGGGTTCTCCACAGATACGCAGTATTTT. It translates to CASSPGFSTDTQYF.

CDR3 DNA: TGTGCCAGCAGCCACCTAAGAGGTACTGAGCAGTTCTTC. Its protein is CASSHLRGTEQFF. The chain joins TRBV14 to TRBJ2-1; D unresolved. The CDR3 contains 13 residues. V lost 3 bases to trimming and J lost 9 bases, with 12 bases between them. The germline V gene encodes CDR1 SGHDN and CDR2 FVKESK.

V usage is TRBV29-1 and J usage is TRBJ2-7; 10 positions match TRBD1. The CDR3 extends over 12 amino acids. Germline V gene sequence: CDR1 SQVTM, CDR2 ANQGSEA. After removal of 6 bases from V and 5 bases from J, the junction contained 4 bases not matched to a gene. The CDR3 reads CSVGQGSHEQYF. The CDR3 DNA is TGCAGCGTGGGACAGGGGTCCCACGAGCAGTACTTC.

The chain employs TRBV27 and TRBJ2-5; maybe TRBD2 (7 bases). The V end was cut by 4 bases, the J end by 4 bases, with 13 bases between. Germline V gene data show CDR1 as MNHEY and CDR2 as SMNVEV (reference sequence). This CDR3 comprises 14 residues. The CDR3 is CASSSGGGRETQYF. In nucleotides, the CDR3 is TGTGCCAGCAGTTCGGGGGGCGGGCGAGAGACCCAGTACTTC.

The chain couples TRBV6-4 to TRBJ2-7; 7 positions agree with TRBD2. Germline CDR1 MRHNA, CDR2 SNTAGT. After removal of 9 bases from V and 3 bases from J, the junction contained 14 bases not matched to a gene. The CDR3 spans 15 residues. The CDR3 spells CASTRDYGEVYEQYF. CDR3 in DNA: TGTGCCAGTACTCGGGACTACGGCGAAGTCTACGAGCAGTACTTC.

For this clone: This specimen includes other DNA sequences encoding the same CDR3. This chain links TRBV28 with TRBJ2-7; D gene uncertain. The CDR3 is 12 amino acids. CDR1 and CDR2 from the germline V gene are MDHEN and SYDVKM. The ends were cut back, 4 bases at V and 2 bases at J, with 6 bases in the middle. As DNA, the CDR3 is TGTGCCAGCAGTTCACCCGCCTACGAGCAGTACTTC. Protein sequence: CASSSPAYEQYF.

V usage is TRBV19 and J usage is TRBJ2-2, with TRBD1 matching 9 bases. Germline V gives CDR1 LNHDA, CDR2 SQIVND (reference sequence). Losses at the gene ends were 7 bases for V and 1 base for J; bases not matched to a gene: 13. CDR3 length equals 18 residues. The CDR3 sequence is CASTPNGGTGLNTGELFF. The CDR3 nucleotides read TGTGCCAGTACACCCAATGGAGGGACAGGGTTGAACACCGGGGAGCTGTTTTTT.

This clone was seen only a few times. Other DNA sequences within the sample encode an identical CDR3. This chain connects TRBV5-6 to TRBJ2-7; D unresolved. This CDR3 region has 13 residues. The germline V and J ends were trimmed by 0 bases and 9 bases, with 13 bases remaining between them. Per germline, CDR1 SGHDT and CDR2 YYEEEE. CDR3 DNA sequence: TGTGCCAGCAGCTTGGAAGGTCTTTCGGGGCAGTACTTC. Translation gives CASSLEGLSGQYF.

This clone occurred once. The chain couples TRBV11-2 to TRBJ1-1; 7 positions agree with TRBD1. J lost 1 base, V lost 6 bases, and 8 bases had no gene match. The germline CDR1 and CDR2 sequences are SGHAT and FQNNGV. This CDR3 comprises 15 residues. CDR3 region: CASRHWGQRNTEAFF. In DNA form, the CDR3 reads TGTGCCAGCAGGCACTGGGGACAGCGGAACACTGAAGCTTTCTTT.

This clone showed up just a few times. The chain carries TRBV5-8 and TRBJ1-3, with D tentatively TRBD1 (6 bases). In germline, CDR1 is SGHTS, CDR2 YDEGEE. V lost 4 bases, J lost 7 bases, and 12 bases lay in between. The CDR3 is made up of 13 amino acids. Here the CDR3 DNA reads TGTGCCAGCAGCGCGACCAGGGGCAACACCATATATTTT. Its translation: CASSATRGNTIYF.

This clone was seen a few times. V is TRBV28 and J is TRBJ2-5, with TRBD1 identical over 7 bases. The CDR3 is 15 amino acids. Germline V gives CDR1 MDHEN, CDR2 SYDVKM. Germline trimming cut 5 bases from V and 1 base from J; bases unmatched to any gene: 7. In DNA form, the CDR3 reads TGTGCCAGCAGTCCCGCCGGGACAGCCCAAGAGACCCAGTACTTC. Amino acid sequence: CASSPAGTAQETQYF.

The CDR3 DNA sequence: TGCGCCAGCAGCCAAGTTCTAGCGACACTGTCTGAGCAGTTCTTC. Protein sequence: CASSQVLATLSEQFF. The V call is TRBV4-1, the J call TRBJ2-1; a possible D gene is TRBD2 (6 bases). The CDR3 has 15 amino acids. The germline V gene has CDR1 MGHRA and CDR2 YSYEKL. V was clipped by 1 base and J by 9 bases, with 16 bases between them.

Details on this clone: Since a far larger clone is one base different, this is likely a read error. The chain couples TRBV14 to TRBJ2-7, with 8 bases fitting TRBD2. Germline assignment: CDR1 SGHDN and CDR2 FVKESK. The CDR3 runs to 13 residues. DNA for the CDR3: TGTGCCGGCAGCCCGGGAGGGGTCAGCGAGCAGTACTTC. Translating it yields CAGSPGGVSEQYF.